This T cell receptor beta chain was documented in a study of CD8 T cells in ankylosing spondylitis. Overall study results and limits: Disease-linked clones displayed a CD8+ phenotype and appeared relatively rarely in peripheral blood. Reportedly, matched ankylosing spondylitis synovial fluid was significantly enriched for disease-linked clones. Seemingly characteristic of ankylosing spondylitis blood was a TCR beta motif consisting of 7 or 8 highly homologous variants.

In making TCR beta libraries, quantitative 5'-RACE with molecular barcodes was used. TCRdb itself ran the 5' RACE reads through MiXCR, one entry per CDR3 protein. Among about 240,000 distinct CDR3 sequences listed, about 24% were seen once. This clonotype was found a few times. Its matching antigen is unknown. This CDR3 is 12 amino acids long. The germline CDR1 and CDR2 sequences are DFQATT and SNEGSKA (reference sequence). The gene calls are TRBV20-1 and TRBJ1-4, with TRBD1 as a possible D gene (6 bases). The source is a male donor with ankylosing spondylitis or in good health (not recorded which). Sample: blood, either unsorted or a sorted T cell fraction (not recorded which). This CDR3 is CSPRGAHEKLFF. The CDR3 DNA reads as TGCAGCCCAAGGGGGGCCCACGAAAAACTGTTTTTT.